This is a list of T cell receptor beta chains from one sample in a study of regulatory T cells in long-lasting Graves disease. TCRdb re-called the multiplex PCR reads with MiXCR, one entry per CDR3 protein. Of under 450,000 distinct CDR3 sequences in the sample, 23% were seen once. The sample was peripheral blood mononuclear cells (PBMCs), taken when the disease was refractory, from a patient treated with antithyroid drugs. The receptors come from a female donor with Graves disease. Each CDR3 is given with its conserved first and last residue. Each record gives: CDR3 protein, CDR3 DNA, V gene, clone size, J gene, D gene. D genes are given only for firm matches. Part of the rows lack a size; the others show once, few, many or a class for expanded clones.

cdr3_aa: CSARRGIAGIGELFF
cdr3_nt: TGCAGTGCTAGGCGAGGGATAGCGGGAATCGGGGAGCTGTTTTTT
v_call: TRBV20-1
clone_size: few
j_call: TRBJ2-2
d_call: TRBD2

cdr3_aa: CASSYTSANTGELFF
cdr3_nt: TGTGCCAGCAGTTACACTTCAGCTAACACCGGGGAGCTGTTTTTT
v_call: TRBV6-9
clone_size: .
j_call: TRBJ2-2
d_call: .

cdr3_aa: CASSQSQGRVDQPQHF
cdr3_nt: TGTGCCAGCAGCCAATCCCAGGGGAGAGTGGATCAGCCCCAGCATTTT
v_call: TRBV3-1
clone_size: .
j_call: TRBJ1-5
d_call: .

cdr3_aa: CASIRGAGETGELFF
cdr3_nt: TGTGCCAGCATCAGGGGGGCAGGGGAGACCGGGGAGCTGTTTTTT
v_call: TRBV2
clone_size: many
j_call: TRBJ2-2
d_call: .

cdr3_aa: CATSDAGQGGAFF
cdr3_nt: TGTGCCACCAGTGATGCGGGACAAGGTGGAGCTTTCTTT
v_call: TRBV24-1
clone_size: .
j_call: TRBJ1-1
d_call: .

cdr3_aa: CASSQAGRTDYEQYF
cdr3_nt: TGTGCCAGCAGCCAAGCGGGACGTACCGACTACGAGCAGTACTTC
v_call: TRBV14
clone_size: few
j_call: TRBJ2-7
d_call: .

cdr3_aa: CASSTNQGNYGYTF
cdr3_nt: TGTGCCAGCAGTACAAACCAGGGTAACTATGGCTACACCTTC
v_call: TRBV28
clone_size: many
j_call: TRBJ1-2
d_call: .

cdr3_aa: CATSRAPTGITEKLFF
cdr3_nt: TGTGCCACCAGCAGAGCCCCGACAGGTATCACAGAAAAACTGTTTTTT
v_call: TRBV15
clone_size: many
j_call: TRBJ1-4
d_call: .

cdr3_aa: CASSLNSPEAFF
cdr3_nt: TGTGCCAGCAGCCTAAACAGCCCCGAAGCTTTCTTT
v_call: TRBV7-2
clone_size: many
j_call: TRBJ1-1
d_call: .

cdr3_aa: CAWINLWGIDTEAFF
cdr3_nt: TGTGCCTGGATCAACTTATGGGGCATAGACACTGAAGCTTTCTTT
v_call: TRBV30
clone_size: few
j_call: TRBJ1-1
d_call: .

cdr3_aa: CASSLGTVGSNQPQHF
cdr3_nt: TGCGCCAGCAGCCTTGGCACGGTCGGCAGCAATCAGCCCCAGCATTTT
v_call: TRBV5-1
clone_size: few
j_call: TRBJ1-5
d_call: .

cdr3_aa: CASSYGGNVYEQYF
cdr3_nt: TGTGCCAGCAGTTACGGCGGGAATGTCTACGAGCAGTACTTC
v_call: TRBV6-2/TRBV6-3
clone_size: .
j_call: TRBJ2-7
d_call: .

cdr3_aa: CASSSTPQGAYEQYF
cdr3_nt: TGTGCCAGCAGTTCCACCCCCCAGGGAGCCTACGAGCAGTACTTC
v_call: TRBV6-2/TRBV6-3
clone_size: few
j_call: TRBJ2-7
d_call: .

cdr3_aa: CASSRSTGNTEAFF
cdr3_nt: TGTGCCAGCAGCCGGTCGACAGGGAACACTGAAGCTTTCTTT
v_call: TRBV7-2
clone_size: .
j_call: TRBJ1-1
d_call: .

cdr3_aa: CASSSFVSGANVLTF
cdr3_nt: TGTGCCAGCAGCTCTTTTGTGTCTGGGGCCAACGTCCTGACTTTC
v_call: TRBV5-5
clone_size: few
j_call: TRBJ2-6
d_call: .

cdr3_aa: CASSLDGAGGWETQYF
cdr3_nt: TGTGCCAGCAGCCTCGACGGGGCGGGAGGATGGGAGACCCAGTACTTC
v_call: TRBV7-2
clone_size: few
j_call: TRBJ2-5
d_call: TRBD2

cdr3_aa: CASSQATQPYGYTF
cdr3_nt: TGCGCCAGCAGCCAAGCGACCCAACCCTATGGCTACACCTTC
v_call: TRBV5-1
clone_size: .
j_call: TRBJ1-2
d_call: .

cdr3_aa: CSVGAGDEQYF
cdr3_nt: TGCAGCGTTGGTGCTGGGGACGAGCAGTACTTC
v_call: TRBV29-1
clone_size: few
j_call: TRBJ2-7
d_call: .

cdr3_aa: CASSLTGGLNSPLHF
cdr3_nt: TGTGCCAGCAGCCTAACAGGGGGCTTGAATTCACCCCTCCACTTT
v_call: TRBV5-6
clone_size: .
j_call: TRBJ1-6
d_call: TRBD1

cdr3_aa: CASSPVTGGDIQYF
cdr3_nt: TGTGCCAGCTCACCAGTGACAGGGGGGGACATTCAGTACTTC
v_call: TRBV18
clone_size: few
j_call: TRBJ2-4
d_call: TRBD1

cdr3_aa: CASSLEAGSNYGYTF
cdr3_nt: TGCGCCAGCAGCTTGGAGGCAGGGTCCAACTATGGCTACACCTTC
v_call: TRBV5-1
clone_size: many
j_call: TRBJ1-2
d_call: .

cdr3_aa: CASRTELGWGGGTEAFF
cdr3_nt: TGTGCCAGCAGGACCGAGTTGGGTTGGGGAGGGGGCACTGAAGCTTTCTTT
v_call: TRBV5-8
clone_size: .
j_call: TRBJ1-1
d_call: .

cdr3_aa: CASSGRADGDGELFF
cdr3_nt: TGTGCCAGCAGTGGTAGAGCGGACGGGGACGGGGAGCTGTTTTTT
v_call: TRBV2
clone_size: many
j_call: TRBJ2-2
d_call: .

cdr3_aa: CSARGDRGGQEAQYF
cdr3_nt: TGCAGTGCTAGAGGGGACAGGGGGGGGCAAGAGGCCCAGTACTTC
v_call: TRBV20-1
clone_size: few
j_call: TRBJ2-5
d_call: TRBD1

cdr3_aa: CASSHTGVTRPGELFF
cdr3_nt: TGTGCCAGCAGTCACACGGGGGTGACTAGACCCGGGGAGCTGTTTTTT
v_call: TRBV6-2/TRBV6-3
clone_size: .
j_call: TRBJ2-2
d_call: .

cdr3_aa: CASSRGNSGPTNYGYTF
cdr3_nt: TGTGCCAGCAGCAGGGGGAACTCCGGGCCCACTAACTATGGCTACACCTTC
v_call: TRBV7-8
clone_size: few
j_call: TRBJ1-2
d_call: .

cdr3_aa: CASSLAHGNEQYF
cdr3_nt: TGTGCCAGCAGTTTAGCACATGGCAACGAGCAGTACTTC
v_call: TRBV12-3/TRBV12-4
clone_size: .
j_call: TRBJ2-7
d_call: .

cdr3_aa: CASSQDYTAGLAKNIQYF
cdr3_nt: TGTGCCAGCAGCCAAGATTATACGGCAGGGTTAGCCAAAAACATTCAGTACTTC
v_call: TRBV4-2
clone_size: .
j_call: TRBJ2-4
d_call: .

cdr3_aa: CASSPTSGWGQGNNQPQHF
cdr3_nt: TGTGCCAGTAGCCCCACTTCGGGTTGGGGACAGGGAAACAATCAGCCCCAGCATTTT
v_call: TRBV19
clone_size: .
j_call: TRBJ1-5
d_call: TRBD1

cdr3_aa: CASSAGRGYGYTF
cdr3_nt: TGTGCCAGCAGCGCCGGCAGGGGCTATGGCTACACCTTC
v_call: TRBV9
clone_size: many
j_call: TRBJ1-2
d_call: .

cdr3_aa: CASSFGDLSTDTQYF
cdr3_nt: TGTGCCAGCAGTTTCGGGGACTTGAGCACAGATACGCAGTATTTT
v_call: TRBV12-3/TRBV12-4
clone_size: .
j_call: TRBJ2-3
d_call: .

cdr3_aa: CASSVGRLPTEAFF
cdr3_nt: TGTGCCAGTAGTGTCGGACGTCTGCCCACTGAAGCTTTCTTT
v_call: TRBV19
clone_size: few
j_call: TRBJ1-1
d_call: .

cdr3_aa: CASSLAQGTIYF
cdr3_nt: TGTGCCAGCAGCTTAGCGCAAGGCACCATATATTTT
v_call: TRBV7-2
clone_size: .
j_call: TRBJ1-3
d_call: .

cdr3_aa: CSANLVIAGGLTDTQYF
cdr3_nt: TGCAGTGCTAACCTGGTGATAGCGGGAGGCTTAACAGATACGCAGTATTTT
v_call: TRBV20-1
clone_size: .
j_call: TRBJ2-3
d_call: TRBD2

cdr3_aa: CSVETRGYGYTF
cdr3_nt: TGCAGCGTTGAGACAAGGGGCTATGGCTACACCTTC
v_call: TRBV29-1
clone_size: few
j_call: TRBJ1-2
d_call: .

cdr3_aa: CASRPDARRGYTF
cdr3_nt: TGTGCCAGCAGACCTGACGCGCGGCGTGGCTACACCTTC
v_call: TRBV6-1
clone_size: .
j_call: TRBJ1-2
d_call: .

cdr3_aa: CASSAGGGLYGYTF
cdr3_nt: TGTGCCAGCTCCGCCGGTGGGGGGCTGTATGGCTACACCTTC
v_call: TRBV6-1
clone_size: few
j_call: TRBJ1-2
d_call: .

cdr3_aa: CSARDRGRYTEAFF
cdr3_nt: TGCAGTGCTAGAGATAGAGGGAGGTACACTGAAGCTTTCTTT
v_call: TRBV20-1
clone_size: many
j_call: TRBJ1-1
d_call: .